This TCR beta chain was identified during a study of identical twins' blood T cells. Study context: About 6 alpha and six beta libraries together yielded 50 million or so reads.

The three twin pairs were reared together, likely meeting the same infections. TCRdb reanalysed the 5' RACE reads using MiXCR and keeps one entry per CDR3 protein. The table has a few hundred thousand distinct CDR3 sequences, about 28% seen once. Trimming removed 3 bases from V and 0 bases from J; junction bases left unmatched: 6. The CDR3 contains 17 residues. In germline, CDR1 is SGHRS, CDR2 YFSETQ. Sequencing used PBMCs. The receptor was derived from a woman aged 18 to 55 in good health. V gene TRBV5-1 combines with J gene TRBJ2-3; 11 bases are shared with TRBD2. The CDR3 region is CASSWPIAGGSTDTQYF. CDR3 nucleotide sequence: TGCGCCAGCAGCTGGCCCATAGCGGGAGGGAGCACAGATACGCAGTATTTT.